This section outlines one T cell receptor (beta chain) sequence together with its context. This specimen belongs to a study of blood T cell repertoires in COVID-19. Study overall: From T cells, B-cell-depleted T cells, or PBMCs came the material, which was cDNA or gDNA.

Sequenced by immunoSEQ multiplex PCR; TCRdb stores in-frame clones only, minus some. There are approximately 230,000 clones in the sample; 70% to 85% occur only once, and about 15% lies in the top ten. Trimming stripped 5 bases from V and 9 bases from J, with 23 bases between. Looked up from germline, CDR1 is SGHTA and CDR2 is FQGNSA. This CDR3 is built from 16 residues. Participant ages covered about 18 to 89 years across 24 US areas. This chain links TRBV7-2 with TRBJ1-5, with a weak D call TRBD1 (5 bases). The TCR originated in a man aged 35 to 55 who had recovered from COVID-19. Sequencing was performed on PBMCs or T cells enriched from blood (not recorded which). The CDR3 region has the DNA TGTGCCAGCAGCCTTCAGGGAGGCAACCCCATGGGGCCCCAGCATTTT. This gives the protein CASSLQGGNPMGPQHF.